Below, 6 T cell receptor beta chains from the same sample are listed, as sequenced in a study of control samples from healthy donors and cancer patients. The protocol was immunoSEQ multiplex PCR, while the TCRdb copy is restricted to in-frame clones and leaves out a portion. Here the sample spans 95,000 to 100,000 clones, 75% to 90% being singletons. The sample was blood. These receptors were obtained from a young man in good health.

The DNA for the CDR3 is TGTGCCATCAGTGCCTACAGGGACGAGCAGTACGTC. This encodes CAISAYRDEQYV. The chain couples TRBV10-3 to TRBJ2-7, with D possibly matching TRBD1 (6 bases). The CDR3 totals 12 residues. V lost 4 bases and J 5 bases, leaving 9 bases between the germline ends. CDR1 and CDR2 (germline): ENHRY, SYGVKD.

J is TRBJ2-7 and V is TRBV27; 9 nucleotides agree with TRBD1. Germline CDR1 is MNHEY and CDR2 is SMNVEV (reference sequence). V was pared by 4 bases and J by 3 bases, with 4 bases of the junction left unmatched. This CDR3 is built from 14 residues. The CDR3, as DNA: TGTGCCAGCAGTTGGACAGGGGATCTCTACGAGCAGTACTTC. It is translated as CASSWTGDLYEQYF.

The chain recombines TRBV6-5 with TRBJ1-1; 7 positions agree with TRBD1. Germline V lookup: CDR1 MNHEY, CDR2 SVGAGI. With 6 bases clipped from V and 5 bases from J, the junction kept 9 bases outside the gene matches. The CDR3 contains 14 residues. As DNA, the CDR3 is TGTGCCAGCAGGGGGACAGCGGGAGGTACTGAAGCTTTCTTT. It translates to CASRGTAGGTEAFF.

This clone is a singleton in its sample. The rearrangement uses TRBV18 and TRBJ2-7, with unresolved D. Germline V CDR1 and CDR2: KGHSH, LQKENI. The CDR3 covers 19 residues. With 1 base removed from V and 0 bases from J, the gap between germline ends came to 22 bases. The CDR3 DNA reads as TGTGCCAGCTCACCACGCTATCTCCCGTGGCAGGACCTCTCCTACGAGCAGTACGTC. Translated: CASSPRYLPWQDLSYEQYV.

The chain recombines TRBV30 with TRBJ1-6; D is ambiguous. The CDR3 extends over 15 amino acids. V lost 2 bases and J 0 bases, leaving 8 bases between the germline ends. Germline V gene lookup returns CDR1 GTSNPN and CDR2 SVGIG (reference sequence). The CDR3 DNA follows: TGTGCCTGGAGTCCGCCTAGCTCCTATAATTCACCCCTCCACTTT. Its protein product is CAWSPPSSYNSPLHF. Based on the CDR3 plus reference TRBV30 and TRBJ1-6, the full variable domain is SQTIHQWPATLVQPVGSPLSLECTVEGTSNPNLYWYRQAAGRGLQLLFYSVGIGQISSEVPQNLSASRPQDRQFILSSKKLLLSDSGFYLCAWSPPSSYNSPLHFGNGTRLTVT.

J is TRBJ2-3 and V is TRBV6-5; D gene ambiguous. Germline V gene lookup returns CDR1 MNHEY and CDR2 SVGAGI. The ends were cut back, 7 bases at V and 2 bases at J, with 13 bases in the middle. The CDR3 is made up of 14 amino acids. The CDR3 region is CASILSDSTDTQYF. CDR3 coding DNA: TGTGCCAGCATTCTTTCAGATTCCACAGATACGCAGTATTTT.